Given below is one TCR beta chain in context. Trimming at V came to 4 bases and at J to 2 bases, leaving 7 bases not matched to a gene. The CDR3 runs to 15 residues. Germline V gene lookup returns CDR1 LGHNA and CDR2 YSLEER. Researchers ran the PCR with 60 Vbeta and 13 Jbeta primers. This table comes from immunoSEQ multiplex PCR, and its TCRdb copy is limited to in-frame clones, with some not included. The sample lists 160,000 or so clones; roughly 76% were seen once. This record belongs to a study of cytomegalovirus exposure and HLA in healthy donors. Study-level background: Around 78 million unique TCRs, all from HLA-typed donors, were included in an early release of the data.

The clonotype was recovered from a woman aged 18-29 years in good health and CMV-seropositive. The V call is TRBV4-3, the J call TRBJ2-5; 7 bases map to TRBD2. Sequenced sample: PBMCs. The DNA for the CDR3 is TGCGCCAGCAGCCGCAACCCGGGACTACAAGAGACCCAGTACTTC. Its protein is CASSRNPGLQETQYF.